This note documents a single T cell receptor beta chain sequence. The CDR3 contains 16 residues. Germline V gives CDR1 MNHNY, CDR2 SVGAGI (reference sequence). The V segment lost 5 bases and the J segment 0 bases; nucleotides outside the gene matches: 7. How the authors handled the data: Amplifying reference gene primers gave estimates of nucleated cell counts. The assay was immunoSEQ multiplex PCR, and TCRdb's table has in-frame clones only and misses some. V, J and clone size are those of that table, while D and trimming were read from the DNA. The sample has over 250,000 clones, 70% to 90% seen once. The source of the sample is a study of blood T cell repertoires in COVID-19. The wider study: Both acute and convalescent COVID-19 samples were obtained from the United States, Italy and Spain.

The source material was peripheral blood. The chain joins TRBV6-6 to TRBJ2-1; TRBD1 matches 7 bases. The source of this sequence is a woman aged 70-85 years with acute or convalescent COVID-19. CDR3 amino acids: CASSVTGTASYNEQFF. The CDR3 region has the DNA TGTGCCAGCAGTGTAACCGGGACAGCCTCCTACAATGAGCAGTTCTTC.